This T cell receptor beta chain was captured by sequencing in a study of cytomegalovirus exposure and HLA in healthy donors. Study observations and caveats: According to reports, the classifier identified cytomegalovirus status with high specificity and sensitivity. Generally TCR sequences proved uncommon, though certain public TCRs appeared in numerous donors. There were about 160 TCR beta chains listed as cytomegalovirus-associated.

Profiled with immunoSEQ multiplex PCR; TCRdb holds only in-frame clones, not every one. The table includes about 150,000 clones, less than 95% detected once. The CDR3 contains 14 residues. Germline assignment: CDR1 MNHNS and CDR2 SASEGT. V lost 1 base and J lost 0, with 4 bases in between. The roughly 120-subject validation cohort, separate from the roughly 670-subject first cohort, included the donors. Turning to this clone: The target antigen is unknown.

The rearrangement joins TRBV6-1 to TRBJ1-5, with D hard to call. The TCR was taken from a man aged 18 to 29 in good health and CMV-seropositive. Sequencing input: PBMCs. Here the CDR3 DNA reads TGTGCCAGCAGTGAAGGAGATAGCAATCAGCCCCAGCATTTT. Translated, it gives CASSEGDSNQPQHF.